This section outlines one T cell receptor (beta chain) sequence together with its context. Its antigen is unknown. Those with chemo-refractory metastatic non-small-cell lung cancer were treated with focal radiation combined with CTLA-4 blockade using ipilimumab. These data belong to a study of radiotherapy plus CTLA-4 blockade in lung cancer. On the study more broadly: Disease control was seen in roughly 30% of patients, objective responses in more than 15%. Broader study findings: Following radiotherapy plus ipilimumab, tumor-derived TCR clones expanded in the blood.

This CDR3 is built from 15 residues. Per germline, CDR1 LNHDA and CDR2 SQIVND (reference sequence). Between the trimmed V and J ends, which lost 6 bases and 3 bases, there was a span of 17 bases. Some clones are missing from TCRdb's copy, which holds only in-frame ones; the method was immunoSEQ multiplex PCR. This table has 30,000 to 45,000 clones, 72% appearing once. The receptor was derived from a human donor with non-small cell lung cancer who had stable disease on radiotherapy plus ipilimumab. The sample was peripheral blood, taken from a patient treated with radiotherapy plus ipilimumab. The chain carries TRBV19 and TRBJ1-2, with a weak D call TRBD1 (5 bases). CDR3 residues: CASSRRGDSDYGYTF. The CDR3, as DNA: TGTGCCAGTAGCCGCCGTGGGGACTCGGACTATGGCTACACCTTC.